This T cell receptor (beta chain) was sequenced for a study of Ad26.COV2.S vaccination and SARS-CoV-2 variants. Treatment in this sample: some 19 received Ad26.COV2.S at low or high dose, single or two shots; about 5 received placebo; per-sample allocation not given. The samples were gathered on day 63 after the first injection of vaccine or placebo. TCRdb keeps only in-frame clones here, not all; method: immunoSEQ multiplex PCR. The sample has 300,000 to 400,000 clones; 90% are singletons. The sequence was obtained from a person aged 18-65 years who received the Ad26.COV2.S COVID-19 vaccine or a placebo. This specimen was peripheral blood, taken in a trial of Ad26.COV2.S vaccine versus placebo.

The CDR3 loop is CAWSVLGGITEAFF. The CDR3 bases are TGTGCCTGGAGTGTTCTTGGGGGAATCACTGAAGCTTTCTTT. The V and J genes are TRBV30 and TRBJ1-1; TRBD1 might be the D (5 bases). From germline, CDR1 is GTSNPN and CDR2 SVGIG (reference sequence). V was cut by 0 bases and J by 4 bases, with 12 bases left in between. This CDR3 contains 14 residues.